This T cell receptor (beta chain) was retrieved from a study of T cells in Graves' hyperthyroidism and ophthalmopathy. Overall study results and limits: For ophthalmopathy, model prediction preceded onset by a median roughly 5.9 months. Most thyroid clonotypes with frequency above 0.001 were detected in blood.

The TCR beta CDR3 regions underwent amplification using RNA transcripts as the source. Researchers ran a first-round RT-PCR on the TCR CDR3 using the HTBI primer set. TCRdb re-derived calls from the multiplex PCR reads in MiXCR, one entry per CDR3 protein. Of about 330,000 distinct CDR3 sequences in the sample, about 13% were seen once. The germline V and J ends were trimmed by 3 bases and 1 base, with 10 bases remaining between them. Germline CDR1 is DFQATT and CDR2 is SNEGSKA (reference sequence). The CDR3 covers 13 residues. This clonotype was detected many times. Its antigen is not known. Input material: blood. V gene TRBV20-1 combines with J gene TRBJ2-7, with D perhaps assigned TRBD1 or TRBD2 (6 bases each). The clonotype originates from a middle-aged woman with Graves' ophthalmopathy. The CDR3 is CSARRDKSYEQYF. The CDR3 DNA sequence: TGCAGTGCTAGGCGGGACAAATCCTACGAGCAGTACTTC.